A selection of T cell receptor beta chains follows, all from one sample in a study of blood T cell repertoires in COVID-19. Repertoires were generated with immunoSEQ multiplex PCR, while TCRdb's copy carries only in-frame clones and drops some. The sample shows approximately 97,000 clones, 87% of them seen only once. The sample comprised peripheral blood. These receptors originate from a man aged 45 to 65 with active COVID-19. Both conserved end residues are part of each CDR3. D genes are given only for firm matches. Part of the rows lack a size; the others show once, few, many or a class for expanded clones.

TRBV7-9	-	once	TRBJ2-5	TGTGCCAGCAGCTTATCTGCGGCGGGGAGAGAGACCCAGTACTTC	CASSLSAAGRETQYF
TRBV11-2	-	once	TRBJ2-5	TGTGCCAGCAGCTCAAGGGGGGGTTCGGAGACCCAGTACTTC	CASSSRGGSETQYF
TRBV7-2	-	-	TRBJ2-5	TGTGCCAGCAGCTTAGCCTCGGTGGGCAGACAAGAGACCCAGTACTTC	CASSLASVGRQETQYF
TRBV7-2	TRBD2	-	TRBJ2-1	TGTGCCAGCAGCTTAGAAAACGGGGGGTACAATGAGCAGTTCTTC	CASSLENGGYNEQFF
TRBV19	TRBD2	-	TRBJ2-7	TGTGCCAGTAGTGCCGCTAGCGGGGACGCCTACGAGCAGTACTTC	CASSAASGDAYEQYF
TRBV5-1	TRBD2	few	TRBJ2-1	TGCGCCAGCAGCTTGACTAGCGGGAGCTCCTACAATGAGCAGTTCTTC	CASSLTSGSSYNEQFF
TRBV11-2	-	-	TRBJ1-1	TGTGCCAGCAGCCCGTCCCTGAGGTTCGGGGCTTTCTTT	CASSPSLRFGAFF
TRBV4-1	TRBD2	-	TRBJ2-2	TGCGCCAGCAGCCAAGGCGGACTAGCGGGGGGTAATATGAGGACCGGGGAGCTGTTTTTT	CASSQGGLAGGNMRTGELFF
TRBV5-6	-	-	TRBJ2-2	TGTGCCAGCAGCTTCAGCGCGAAAAACACCGGGGAGCTGTTTTTT	CASSFSAKNTGELFF
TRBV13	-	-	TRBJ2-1	TGTGCCAGCAGCCCCAGGATAGGGCGGGGCAACCTAGACAATGAGCAGTTCTTC	CASSPRIGRGNLDNEQFF
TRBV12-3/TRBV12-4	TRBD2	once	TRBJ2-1	TGTGCCAGCAGTTTCGGGGGGAATGAGCAGTTCTTC	CASSFGGNEQFF
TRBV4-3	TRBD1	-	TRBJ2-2	TGCGCCAGCAGCCAAGGGGACAGGGCCACCGGGGAGCTGTTTTTT	CASSQGDRATGELFF
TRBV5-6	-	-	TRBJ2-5	TGTGCCAGCAGCTTGATCCAGCAAGAGACCCAGTACTTC	CASSLIQQETQYF
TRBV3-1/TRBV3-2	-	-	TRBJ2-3	TGTGCCAGCAGCCCTACTAGCAGTTCAGATACGCAGTATTTT	CASSPTSSSDTQYF
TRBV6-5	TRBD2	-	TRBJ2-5	TGTGCTGTAAGGGCGGGGGGCATCAAGAGGGCCCAGTACTTC	CAVRAGGIKRAQYF
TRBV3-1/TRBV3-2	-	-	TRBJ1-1	TGTGCCAGCAGCCAAGCTGCGGGTGGCACTGAAGCTTTCTTT	CASSQAAGGTEAFF
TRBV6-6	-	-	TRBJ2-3	TGTGCCAGCAGTTATTATAGATCAGATACGCAGTATTTT	CASSYYRSDTQYF
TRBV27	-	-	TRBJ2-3	TGTGCCAGCAGTCCAATCGGCGGTCCTAGCACAGATACGCAGTATTTT	CASSPIGGPSTDTQYF
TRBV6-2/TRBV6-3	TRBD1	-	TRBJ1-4	TGTGCCAGCAGACCTACAGGGGTAGAAAAACTGTTTTTT	CASRPTGVEKLFF
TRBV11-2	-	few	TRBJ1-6	TGTGCCAGCAGCTTGAGAACCACTCGGGATAATTCACCCCTCCACTTT	CASSLRTTRDNSPLHF
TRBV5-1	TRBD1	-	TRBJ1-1	TGCGCCAGCAGCTTGGAGGGACAGGGTTCAAAGAACACTGAAGCTTTCTTT	CASSLEGQGSKNTEAFF
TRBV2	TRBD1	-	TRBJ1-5	TGTGCCAGCAGTGGGACAGGAATAAGCAATCAGCCCCAGCATTTT	CASSGTGISNQPQHF
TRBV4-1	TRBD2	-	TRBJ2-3	TGCGCCAGCAGCCAAGGGGGACTAAGGGAGGGAGCGCAGTATTTT	CASSQGGLREGAQYF
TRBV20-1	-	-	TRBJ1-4	TGCAGTGCTGGGGAGGAAAAACTGTTTTTT	CSAGEEKLFF
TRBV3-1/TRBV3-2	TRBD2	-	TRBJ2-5	TGTGCCAGCAGCCACAGACGACTAGCGGGGCAAGAGACCCAGTACTTC	CASSHRRLAGQETQYF
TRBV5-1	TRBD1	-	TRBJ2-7	TGCGCCAGCAGCTCCGAACCGGGACAGGGTACCTACGAGCAGTACTTC	CASSSEPGQGTYEQYF
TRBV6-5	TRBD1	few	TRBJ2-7	TGTGCCAGCAGTCTCCGGGACAGTTCGGACGAGCAGTACTTC	CASSLRDSSDEQYF
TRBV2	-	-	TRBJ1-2	TGTGCCAGCGGGGGGGACACCCTCACGCTTGGCTACACCTTC	CASGGDTLTLGYTF
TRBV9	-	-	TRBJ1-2	TGTGCCAGCAGCGTAGGTAGCAGCCTCTTCTATGGCTACACCTTC	CASSVGSSLFYGYTF
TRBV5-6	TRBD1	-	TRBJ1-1	TGTGCCAGCAGCGCAGACAGACTTTGGGACAGGGGAGAGAACACTGAAGCTTTCTTT	CASSADRLWDRGENTEAFF
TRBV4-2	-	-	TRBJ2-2	TGTGCCAGCAGCCAAGATTGGAGTTGGCCCGGGGAGCTGTTTTTT	CASSQDWSWPGELFF
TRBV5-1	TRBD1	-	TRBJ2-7	TGCGCCAGCAGCTCGGGACAGGGCCACTCCTACGAGCAGTACTTC	CASSSGQGHSYEQYF
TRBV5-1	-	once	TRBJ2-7	TGCGCCAGCAGCTTTAGTGGGCAGCCCTACGAGCAGTACTTC	CASSFSGQPYEQYF
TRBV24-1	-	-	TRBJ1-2	TGTGCCACCAGTCAAACAGGGATTGGCTACACCTTC	CATSQTGIGYTF